These T cell receptor beta chains were read from a single sample in a study of T cell changes during pregnancy in multiple sclerosis. Sequenced by immunoSEQ multiplex PCR; TCRdb stores in-frame clones only, minus some. The sample lists under 50,000 clones, 95% occurring once. The source material was CD8+ T cells from peripheral blood mononuclear cells, sampled in the first trimester of pregnancy. The receptors derive from a female donor with multiple sclerosis, enrolled in a pregnancy study. Both conserved end residues are part of each CDR3. A D gene is named only where the DNA matches it firmly.

J gene | V gene | D gene | CDR3 length | CDR3 DNA | CDR3 protein
TRBJ2-2 | TRBV5-6 | - | 13 | TGTGCCAGCAGCCCCTCCTCGGGGGGGGAGCTGTTTTTT | CASSPSSGGELFF
TRBJ2-1 | TRBV7-6 | - | 15 | TGTGCCAGCAGCCGCACTAGGGGGTCCTACAATGAGCAGTTCTTC | CASSRTRGSYNEQFF
TRBJ1-2 | TRBV19 | - | 15 | TGTGCCAGTAGTAGTACAGGGAGTAGGAACTATGGCTACACCTTC | CASSSTGSRNYGYTF
TRBJ1-2 | TRBV5-1 | - | 14 | TGCGCCAGCAGCTTGGCGGGGGGGAACTATGGCTACACCTTC | CASSLAGGNYGYTF
TRBJ2-5 | TRBV5-4 | TRBD2 | 15 | TGTGCCAGCGGACTAGCGGGAGGATTTGAAGAGACCCAGTACTTC | CASGLAGGFEETQYF
TRBJ2-7 | TRBV28 | TRBD1 | 14 | TGTGCCAGCAGTTCTGGGACAGGGCCCTACGAGCAGTACTTC | CASSSGTGPYEQYF
TRBJ1-2 | TRBV19 | - | 11 | TGTGCCAGTACCAATGGAGGTCCCAACACCTTC | CASTNGGPNTF
TRBJ2-2 | TRBV4-1 | - | 15 | TGCGCCAGCAGCCACCCAGGGGTGCGCACCGGGGAGCTGTTTTTT | CASSHPGVRTGELFF
TRBJ2-7 | TRBV5-1 | - | 15 | TGCGCCAGCAGCTTGGCCGAGTATAGCTCCTACGAGCAGTACTTC | CASSLAEYSSYEQYF
TRBJ2-3 | TRBV30 | - | 15 | TGTGCCTGGAGTGAGGCTAGCATAAGCACAGATACGCAGTATTTT | CAWSEASISTDTQYF
TRBJ2-7 | TRBV6-1 | TRBD1 | 13 | TGTGCCAGCAAAGGGACAGGGGACTACGAGCAGTACTTC | CASKGTGDYEQYF
TRBJ1-3 | TRBV10-2 | - | 14 | TGCGCCAGCAGGTCCGGAGGCGCTGGAAACACCATATATTTT | CASRSGGAGNTIYF
TRBJ2-1 | TRBV4-2 | TRBD2 | 16 | TGTGCCAGCAGCCAAGAGGGGGAGGGCGGGTACAATGAGCAGTTCTTC | CASSQEGEGGYNEQFF
TRBJ1-2 | TRBV21-1 | - | 15 | TGTGCCAGCATCCCTGGGGGGATATTGAACTATGGCTACACCTTC | CASIPGGILNYGYTF
TRBJ2-5 | TRBV7-6 | TRBD1 | 16 | TGTGCCAGCAGCTTAGACAGGGGCAGGCCAGAAGAGACCCAGTACTTC | CASSLDRGRPEETQYF
TRBJ1-1 | TRBV6-6 | TRBD1 | 13 | TGTGCCAGCAACCCTGACAGGGGCACTGAAGCTTTCTTT | CASNPDRGTEAFF
TRBJ2-2 | TRBV19 | - | 12 | TGTGCCAGTAGTTATTTGACCGGGGAGCTGTTTTTT | CASSYLTGELFF
TRBJ2-5 | TRBV13 | TRBD2 | 15 | TGTGCCAGCAGCTTAGTGGGCGGGGGGGGAGAGACCCAGTACTTC | CASSLVGGGGETQYF
TRBJ2-1 | TRBV5-6 | TRBD1 | 17 | TGTGCCAGCAGCTTCTGGACAGGGGGCCGGTCCTACAATGAGCAGTTCTTC | CASSFWTGGRSYNEQFF
TRBJ2-1 | TRBV6-6 | TRBD2 | 16 | TGTGCCAGCAGTTATGGTGTAGCGGGAGGGCCTTATGAGCAGTTCTTC | CASSYGVAGGPYEQFF
TRBJ2-2 | TRBV30 | - | 16 | TGTGCCTGGAGTGTAGAGGGGGGGACGAACACCGGGGAGCTGTTTTTT | CAWSVEGGTNTGELFF
TRBJ2-7 | TRBV7-8 | TRBD2 | 14 | TGTGCCAGCAAGGAGTGGACTAGGCACTACGAGCAGTACTTC | CASKEWTRHYEQYF
TRBJ2-1 | TRBV27 | - | 11 | TGTGCCAGCAGTCCTTACAATGAGCAGTTCTTC | CASSPYNEQFF